This note documents a single TCR beta chain sequence. Using immunoSEQ multiplex PCR, the repertoire was profiled, and TCRdb retains in-frame clones only, with some absent. The sample shows around 370,000 clones, about 85% of them seen only once. The data are from a study of Ad26.COV2.S vaccination and SARS-CoV-2 variants. Treatment reported: around 19 received Ad26.COV2.S at low or high dose, single or two shots; about five received placebo; per-sample allocation not given. Following the first vaccine or placebo injection, samples were taken on day 63. Sequences were derived from peripheral blood, sampled in a trial of Ad26.COV2.S vaccine versus placebo. The origin of this receptor is a person between 18 and 65 years old who received the Ad26.COV2.S COVID-19 vaccine or a placebo.

Written as DNA, the CDR3 is TGTGCCAGCAGTTACCTCCCCGGGACACCCAATTCACCCCTCCACTTT. Encoded protein: CASSYLPGTPNSPLHF. This sequence joins TRBV6-2 or TRBV6-3 and TRBJ1-6; TRBD1 is a possible D gene (6 bases). The germline V gene encodes CDR1 MNHEY and CDR2 SVGEGT. Trimming cost V 2 bases and J 7 bases, with 15 bases left between them. There are 16 residues in the CDR3.